This TCR beta chain was recovered during a study of shared clonotypes between healthy human individuals. Study outcomes and limitations: Enrolling few donors narrowed the genetic and exposure-history diversity that was represented.

Some clones are missing from TCRdb's copy, which holds only in-frame ones; the method was immunoSEQ multiplex PCR. The data show roughly 1,100,000 clones, 65% to 75% seen once. All the donors were Caucasian adults who lived in Nashville, Tennessee. Subsets obtained from CD4+ cells comprised CD45RA+ naive and CD45RA-negative memory cells. A note on this clone: What it binds is not known. The same CDR3 is also encoded by other DNA sequences in this sample.

V trimming: 0 bases; J trimming: 3 bases; junction bases outside the gene matches: 3. The CDR3 covers 15 residues. Germline V gene sequence: CDR1 SGHRS, CDR2 YFSETQ. Sequenced input: memory CD4+ T cells sorted from blood. As for subset: CD45RA-negative fraction. This chain links TRBV5-1 with TRBJ2-3; 8 bases are shared with TRBD2. The receptor was derived from a man aged 18-30 years in good health. CDR3 in DNA: TGCGCCAGCAGCTTGGAAGGGACTAGGACAGATACGCAGTATTTT. Translated, it gives CASSLEGTRTDTQYF.